A single sample gave rise to the 18 T cell receptor beta chains below, sequenced in a study of T cells after yellow fever vaccination. From the 5' RACE reads, TCRdb called clonotypes with MiXCR, one entry per CDR3 protein. The top ten hold 2.5% to 4% of the sample, which has more than 300,000 distinct CDR3 sequences, approximately 12% seen once. The sequencing here drew on CD4+ T cells sorted from PBMCs, taken 45 days after the yellow fever booster vaccination. Receptors were obtained from a man younger than 30 who received the YFV17D yellow fever vaccine.

This clonotype was recorded a few times. The chain is built from TRBV4-2 and TRBJ1-6; TRBD1 might be the D (5 bases). The V end was cut by 0 bases, the J end by 8 bases, with 11 bases between. Germline CDR1 and CDR2: LGHNA and YNFKEQ. This CDR3 is 15 amino acids long. DNA of the CDR3: TGTGCCAGCAGCCAAGATCCGGGGGTGGATTCACCCCTCCACTTT. Amino acid sequence: CASSQDPGVDSPLHF.

V is TRBV3-2 and J is TRBJ1-2. TRBV3-2 is listed as a pseudogene. The CDR3 has 11 amino acids. DNA of the CDR3: TGTGCCAGCAGACCTTCTTATGGCTACACCTTC. Residues: CASRPSYGYTF.

This clonotype was recorded at least ten times. The V and J genes are TRBV10-3 and TRBJ2-5, with a weak D call TRBD2 (5 bases). Per the germline V gene, CDR1 is ENHRY and CDR2 is SYGVKD. Trimming shortened V by 10 bases and J by 1 base, and 13 bases separated the two germline ends. CDR3 length: 13 residues. CDR3 DNA: TGTGCCAGCGGGCAGAACCTCCAAGAGACCCAGTACTTC. It translates to CASGQNLQETQYF.

The sample holds many counts of this clonotype. The V and J genes are TRBV7-2 and TRBJ2-4, with D unresolved. CDR3 size: 14 residues. The germline gives CDR1 SGHTA, CDR2 FQGNSA. Trimming cost V 2 bases and J 1 base, with 6 bases left between them. CDR3 sequence (DNA): TGTGCCAGCAGCTTATCGTTGGCCAAAAACATTCAGTACTTC. Translated: CASSLSLAKNIQYF.

This chain joins TRBV7-9 and TRBJ2-5; D unresolved. This CDR3 has 12 amino acids. The germline V and J ends were trimmed by 4 bases and 1 base, with 4 bases remaining between them. CDR1 and CDR2 from the germline V gene are SEHNR and FQNEAQ (reference sequence). The CDR3 protein is CASSWIQETQYF. The CDR3 coding sequence is TGTGCCAGCAGCTGGATCCAAGAGACCCAGTACTTC.

There are a few counts of this clonotype. The rearrangement joins TRBV9 to TRBJ2-5; D possibly corresponds to TRBD1 (6 bases). Germline V lookup: CDR1 SGDLS, CDR2 YYNGEE. Trimming took 6 bases from V and 1 from J, leaving 13 bases between them. The CDR3 is made up of 14 amino acids. The CDR3 DNA sequence: TGTGCCAGCACCCCAGGGGTCCTCCAAGAGACCCAGTACTTC. Protein: CASTPGVLQETQYF. Full variable domain (outside the CDR3, taken from reference TRBV9 and TRBJ2-5): DSGVTQTPKHLITATGQRVTLRCSPRSGDLSVYWYQQSLDQGLQFLIQYYNGEERAKGNILERFSAQQFPDLHSELNLSSLELGDSALYFCASTPGVLQETQYFGPGTRLLVL.

This clonotype was detected many times. The chain employs TRBV4-1 and TRBJ2-2; 8 nucleotides match TRBD2. V lost 4 bases, J lost 3 bases, and 7 bases stayed unmatched. CDR1 MGHRA and CDR2 YSYEKL come from the germline V gene. The CDR3 consists of 16 residues. In nucleotides, the CDR3 is TGCGCCAGCAGCCGTCGGGGGGGCGTTGACACCGGGGAGCTGTTTTTT. Protein product: CASSRRGGVDTGELFF.

The rearrangement joins TRBV7-3 to TRBJ2-6; D gene unclear. Trimming stripped 5 bases from V and 8 bases from J, with 10 bases between. Per germline, CDR1 SGHTA and CDR2 FQGTGA. The CDR3 is made up of 13 amino acids. The CDR3 sequence is CASSLGSPNVLTF. Written as DNA, the CDR3 is TGTGCCAGCAGCCTGGGTTCGCCCAACGTCCTGACTTTC.

This clonotype came up many times. The V gene is TRBV5-1, the J gene TRBJ1-4, with D maybe TRBD1 (5 bases). This CDR3 is built from 14 residues. Between the trimmed V and J ends, which lost 0 bases and 12 bases, there was a span of 15 bases. Germline CDR1 SGHRS, CDR2 YFSETQ. The CDR3 bases are TGCGCCAGCAGCTTGGCAATGTATGGGGGAGAACTGTTTTTT. Protein sequence: CASSLAMYGGELFF.

The CDR3 spells CASSLGPHNEQFF. The DNA for the CDR3 is TGTGCCAGCAGCTTAGGACCACACAATGAGCAGTTCTTC. This chain connects TRBV11-1 to TRBJ2-1; D gene ambiguous. The CDR3 totals 13 residues. Trimming removed 1 base from V and 5 bases from J, with 6 bases in between. Per germline, CDR1 SGHAT and CDR2 FQDESV (reference sequence).

This chain uses TRBV7-3 with TRBJ2-2; possible D gene TRBD1, 6 bases. This CDR3 contains 16 residues. Germline lookup yields CDR1 SGHTA and CDR2 FQGTGA. Trimming left V 5 bases short and J 7 bases short, with 20 bases between. The CDR3 DNA reads TGTGCCAGCAGCGTACGGCCTCAGGGGCTGGGCGGGGAGCTGTTTTTT. As protein: CASSVRPQGLGGELFF.

This chain links TRBV7-2 with TRBJ2-7; 9 bases map to TRBD1. The CDR3 contains 18 residues. The germline V gene encodes CDR1 SGHTA and CDR2 FQGNSA. J lost 0 bases, V lost 2 bases, and 11 bases had no gene match. This CDR3 is CASSLRPLGQGFSYEQYV. The DNA of the CDR3 is TGTGCCAGCAGCTTACGGCCTTTGGGACAGGGCTTCTCCTACGAGCAGTACGTC.

J is TRBJ2-2 and V is TRBV11-2; TRBD2 agrees at 8 bases. The CDR3 extends over 16 amino acids. CDR1 and CDR2 from the germline V gene are SGHAT and FQNNGV. Unmatched junction bases numbered 10, after V lost 5 bases and J lost 5 bases. The CDR3 sequence is CASSPLAGGGTGELFF. The CDR3 DNA sequence: TGTGCCAGCAGCCCGCTTGCGGGGGGCGGGACCGGGGAGCTGTTTTTT.

This chain joins TRBV3-1 and TRBJ2-7, with D tentatively TRBD1 (5 bases). This CDR3 has 13 amino acids. V lost 4 bases and J 7 bases, leaving 14 bases between the germline ends. CDR1 and CDR2 (germline): LGHDT, YNNKEL (reference sequence). In DNA, the CDR3 is TGTGCCAGCAGCCCTAGTCCAGGGAAGGAGCAGTACGTC. Protein product: CASSPSPGKEQYV.

This clonotype has just a few counts. This chain connects TRBV5-1 to TRBJ1-2, with TRBD1 matching 7 bases. Germline-derived CDR1 and CDR2 are SGHRS and YFSETQ. The CDR3 is 12 amino acids. J lost 8 bases, V lost 0 bases, and 1 base had no gene match. The CDR3 reads CASSLGRGGYTF. The CDR3 DNA is TGCGCCAGCAGCTTGGGCAGGGGGGGCTACACCTTC.

The chain uses TRBV7-3 and TRBJ2-7; 8 bases line up with TRBD2. The junction had 11 bases not matched to a gene; V was cut back by 2 bases and J by 5 bases. The CDR3 is made up of 16 amino acids. From germline, CDR1 is SGHTA and CDR2 FQGTGA. CDR3: CASSLPPSGGENEQYF. CDR3 bases: TGTGCCAGCAGCTTACCCCCTTCCGGGGGGGAAAACGAGCAGTACTTC.

The V gene is TRBV5-1, the J gene TRBJ2-3; D may be TRBD1 or TRBD2 (5 bases each). Looked up from germline, CDR1 is SGHRS and CDR2 is YFSETQ. This CDR3 has 15 residues. V was cut by 9 bases and J by 6 bases, with 23 bases left in between. The CDR3 nucleotides are TGCGCCACCAGGGCGGGTAGCTCGAATGCTGATACGCAGTATTTT. Protein: CATRAGSSNADTQYF.

This chain links TRBV27 with TRBJ2-5, with TRBD2 matching over 8 bases. The CDR3 totals 12 residues. J was trimmed by 9 bases and V by 7 bases; bases with no gene match: 7. CDR1 is MNHEY, CDR2 SMNVEV, per germline (reference sequence). Written as DNA, the CDR3 is TGTGCCAGCACGGGACCGGGAGGGGCCCAGTACTTC. It yields the protein CASTGPGGAQYF.